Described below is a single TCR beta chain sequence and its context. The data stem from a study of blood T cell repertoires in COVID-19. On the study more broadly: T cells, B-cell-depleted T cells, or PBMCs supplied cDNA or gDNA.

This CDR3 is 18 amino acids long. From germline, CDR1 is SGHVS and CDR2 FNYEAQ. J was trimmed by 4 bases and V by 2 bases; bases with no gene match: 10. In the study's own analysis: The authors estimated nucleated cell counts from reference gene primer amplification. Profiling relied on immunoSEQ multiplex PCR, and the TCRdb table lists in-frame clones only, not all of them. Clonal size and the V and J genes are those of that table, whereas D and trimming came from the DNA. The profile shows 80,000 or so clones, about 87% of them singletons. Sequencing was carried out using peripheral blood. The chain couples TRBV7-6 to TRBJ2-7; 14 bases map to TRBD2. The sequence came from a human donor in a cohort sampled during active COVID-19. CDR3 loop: CASSLTPPGLAGEYEQYF. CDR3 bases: TGTGCCAGCAGCTTAACCCCACCGGGACTAGCGGGAGAGTACGAGCAGTACTTC.